This TCR beta chain was recorded in a study of cytomegalovirus exposure and HLA in healthy donors. Study results and caveats: Follow-up analysis later connected one missense variant in DCLRE1C with trimming of TCR beta V- and J-genes. A later analysis reportedly found that, within productive TCRs, an Asian-associated ancestry cluster had fewer N-insertions than the mean observed across the approximately 660 donors.

Use of 60 Vbeta and 13 Jbeta primers characterized the PCR. TCRdb's table, derived via immunoSEQ multiplex PCR, lists solely in-frame clones and lacks some. The sample has around 100,000 clones, around three quarters seen once. Germline values: CDR1 SNHLY, CDR2 FYNNEI. Germline trimming cut 4 bases from V and 5 bases from J; bases unmatched to any gene: 4. The CDR3 spans 13 residues. Points on this clone: Its antigen is undetermined.

The rearrangement joins TRBV2 to TRBJ1-1; 7 bases map to TRBD1. The TCR sequence derives from a man aged 25-40 years in good health and CMV-seropositive. Sample: PBMCs. CDR3 coding DNA: TGTGCCAGCAGTGTGGGACAGTGGACTGAAGCTTTCTTT. Translation: CASSVGQWTEAFF.